The 19 T cell receptor beta chains below were found in one sample sequenced in a study of Graves' ophthalmopathy and Graves' hyperthyroidism listed by TCRdb under 2018. The reads were generated on an Illumina HiSeq 2000. TCR beta CDR3 regions were amplified from RNA transcripts for repertoire sequencing. The first round was an RT-PCR using HTBI primers with the Qiagen OneStep RT-PCR kit, and this first round was followed by a second-round multiplex PCR, then size selection and purification. The public reads were reprocessed in TCRdb via fastp at Q25 and MiXCR, keeping in-frame beta chains. Rows matching on CDR3 protein sequence are summarized as one entry with the most common DNA and genes. Within this sample are roughly 160,000 distinct CDR3 sequences, with 30% to 45% of them counted one time only. Together, the top ten hold roughly 5.8% of the sample. Sample: peripheral blood. These receptors were collected from a woman aged 40-49 years with Graves' ophthalmopathy. Donor details come from another sample of the same person, matched by shared clones.

With respect to this clonotype: Compared with germline, one end of the junction differs, possibly owing to a read error. The chain combines TRBV6-2 or TRBV6-3 with TRBJ1-2; maybe TRBD1 (5 bases). The CDR3 contains 13 residues. Germline V gives CDR1 MNHEY, CDR2 SVGEGT. CDR3 sequence (DNA): TGTGCCAGCACTTACCGGGACAACTATGGCTACACCTTC. Its protein is CASTYRDNYGYTF.

The DNA for the CDR3 is TGTGCCAGCAGCCCACAGGGACTAGCTATCGCCGGGGAGCTGTTTTTT. Translated: CASSPQGLAIAGELFF. V is TRBV11-2 and J is TRBJ2-2; TRBD2 aligns across 9 bases. V gave up 5 bases and J gave up 6 bases; unmatched junction bases: 10. The germline V gene has CDR1 SGHAT and CDR2 FQNNGV. CDR3 length equals 16 residues.

Of note for this clonotype: A read error may account for a junction end that differs from germline. The chain uses TRBV12-5 and TRBJ2-5; no firm D call. The CDR3 consists of 14 residues. CDR1 is LGHNT and CDR2 is FRNRAP in the germline V gene. This CDR3 is CASGSSDPQGTQYF. CDR3 coding DNA: TGTGCTAGTGGTTCATCCGACCCCCAAGGGACCCAGTACTTC.

V usage is TRBV28 and J usage is TRBJ2-7; 11 bases agree with TRBD2. Germline-derived CDR1 and CDR2 are MDHEN and SYDVKM. CDR3 size: 16 residues. The V segment lost 8 bases and the J segment 3 bases; nucleotides outside the gene matches: 12. CDR3 in DNA: TGTGCCAGCCTACAGAAAGATAGCGGGAGGGTCTACGAGCAGTACTTC. It is translated as CASLQKDSGRVYEQYF.

In its sample, this clonotype was seen many times. The junction departs from germline at one end; a sequencing error may be responsible. The V call is TRBV7-2, the J call TRBJ2-7; 7 positions agree with TRBD1. Germline V gene sequence: CDR1 SGHTA, CDR2 FQGNSA. This CDR3 is 14 amino acids long. In DNA, the CDR3 is TGTGCCTGCAGCCTACAGGGGAACTCCTACGAGCAGTACTTC. This sequence encodes CACSLQGNSYEQYF.

At least ten counts were recorded for this clonotype. This sequence joins TRBV7-3 and TRBJ2-4; TRBD1 matches at 8 bases. The germline CDR1 and CDR2 sequences are SGHTA and FQGTGA. V lost 5 bases, J lost 5 bases, and 8 bases stayed unmatched. The CDR3 is 15 residues long. CDR3 amino acids: CASSLHGQGENIQYF. CDR3 sequence (DNA): TGTGCCAGCAGCCTACACGGACAGGGAGAAAACATTCAGTACTTC.

This clonotype has a count of ten or more. The rearrangement joins TRBV6-5 to TRBJ1-1; D gene ambiguous. The germline CDR1 and CDR2 sequences are MNHEY and SVGAGI. The CDR3 runs to 15 residues. V lost 4 bases, J lost 0 bases, and 12 bases lay in between. CDR3 nucleotide sequence: TGTGCCAGCAGTTCAACCCGGACGATGAACACTGAAGCTTTCTTT. Translated: CASSSTRTMNTEAFF.

The rearrangement links TRBV19 to TRBJ1-2; TRBD1 might be the D (5 bases). V was shortened by 5 bases and J by 5 bases, with 18 bases between the two germline ends. Germline V gene sequence: CDR1 LNHDA, CDR2 SQIVND (reference sequence). The length of the CDR3 is 15 residues. CDR3 region: CASSATVFLRYGYTF. Written as DNA, the CDR3 is TGTGCCAGTAGTGCGACAGTCTTTCTTAGGTATGGCTACACCTTC. The full variable domain, with the rest looked up from reference TRBV19 and TRBJ1-2, is DGGITQSPKYLFRKEGQNVTLSCEQNLNHDAMYWYRQDPGQGLRLIYYSQIVNDFQKGDIAEGYSVSREKKESFPLTVTSAQKNPTAFYLCASSATVFLRYGYTFGSGTRLTVV.

This clonotype was counted at least ten times. V is TRBV28 and J is TRBJ2-5, with D possibly being TRBD1 or TRBD2 (6 bases each). CDR1 is MDHEN, CDR2 SYDVKM, per germline. The CDR3 loop spans 14 amino acids. Between the trimmed V and J ends, which lost 5 bases and 4 bases, there was a span of 14 bases. CDR3 amino acids: CASSEQGGGETQYF. The CDR3 region has the DNA TGTGCCAGCAGTGAACAGGGAGGAGGAGAGACCCAGTACTTC.

This clonotype occurred a few times. The rearrangement uses TRBV5-1 and TRBJ1-1; D is ambiguous. V shed 0 bases and J shed 5 bases, with 11 bases lying between them. The CDR3 has 14 amino acids. The germline V gene encodes CDR1 SGHRS and CDR2 YFSETQ. CDR3 in DNA: TGCGCCAGCAGCTTGGACCGCCTACGGACTGAAGCTTTCTTT. This encodes CASSLDRLRTEAFF.

The V call is TRBV12-3 or TRBV12-4, the J call TRBJ1-5, with 10 bases identical to TRBD1. The CDR3 runs to 15 residues. V gave up 5 bases and J gave up 4 bases; unmatched junction bases: 5. CDR3 in amino acids: CASSPQGQGNQPQHF. The CDR3 DNA reads as TGTGCCAGCAGTCCCCAGGGACAGGGGAATCAGCCCCAGCATTTT.

This chain uses TRBV28 with TRBJ2-7; TRBD1 aligns across 10 bases. The CDR3 extends over 15 amino acids. From germline, CDR1 is MDHEN and CDR2 SYDVKM. The junction had 10 bases not matched to a gene; V was cut back by 4 bases and J by 7 bases. CDR3 residues: CASSSPDRGRPEQYF. The CDR3 DNA sequence: TGTGCCAGCAGTTCCCCGGACAGGGGGAGGCCGGAGCAGTACTTC.

This clonotype came up many times. The chain recombines TRBV19 with TRBJ1-5; 7 bases line up with TRBD1. The germline V gene has CDR1 LNHDA and CDR2 SQIVND (reference sequence). With V trimmed by 3 bases and J by 7 bases, 6 bases remained unmatched. This CDR3 has 14 residues. CDR3 protein: CASSIDREIQPQHF. In DNA form, the CDR3 reads TGTGCCAGTAGTATTGACAGGGAAATACAGCCCCAGCATTTT.

This rearrangement joins TRBV6-5 to TRBJ2-7, with D unresolved. The V gene's germline CDR1 is MNHEY and CDR2 SVGAGI. The CDR3 is 16 amino acids. V was trimmed by 2 bases and J by 1 base, leaving 15 bases between them. CDR3 sequence reads: CASSYTIPPASYEQYF. In DNA, the CDR3 is TGTGCCAGCAGTTACACTATACCCCCCGCGTCCTACGAGCAGTACTTC.

The rearrangement links TRBV6-1 to TRBJ2-7, with D tentatively TRBD1 (6 bases). The CDR3 has 15 residues. V lost 1 base, J lost 1 base, and 11 bases lay in between. Germline assignment: CDR1 MNHNS and CDR2 SASEGT. The CDR3 sequence: CASSEVDRSSYEQYF. The DNA of the CDR3 is TGTGCCAGCAGTGAAGTTGACAGGAGTTCCTACGAGCAGTACTTC.

J is TRBJ1-1 and V is TRBV28, with 9 bases that match TRBD1. The CDR3 sequence is 18 residues long. Germline CDR1 MDHEN, CDR2 SYDVKM. J was trimmed by 3 bases and V by 4 bases; bases with no gene match: 15. In nucleotides, the CDR3 is TGTGCCAGCAGTTCCTTAGTCCCGGGACAGGGAAGGTACACTGAAGCTTTCTTT. Amino acids: CASSSLVPGQGRYTEAFF.

This chain joins TRBV12-3 or TRBV12-4 and TRBJ1-3; D gene ambiguous. The V end lost 4 bases, the J end lost 7 bases, and 14 bases lay between the germline ends. CDR3 length equals 14 residues. This CDR3 reads CASSSSGQWNTIYF. CDR3 DNA sequence: TGTGCCAGCAGTTCATCCGGTCAATGGAACACCATATATTTT.

The J gene is TRBJ1-1, the V gene TRBV19; D unclear. V dropped 7 bases and J dropped 4 bases, with 7 bases sitting between them. Germline V CDR1 and CDR2: LNHDA, SQIVND (reference sequence). The CDR3 has 11 residues. In DNA, the CDR3 is TGTGCCAGTACTCGGGCCACTGAAGCTTTCTTT. Amino acid sequence: CASTRATEAFF.

This clonotype was detected many times. The rearrangement joins TRBV6-1 to TRBJ1-5, with TRBD1 as a possible D gene (5 bases). Germline V gene lookup returns CDR1 MNHNS and CDR2 SASEGT. This CDR3 region has 16 residues. V was pared by 0 bases and J by 2 bases, with 11 bases between. CDR3 in DNA: TGTGCCAGCAGTGAAGCCCGGGACGGGGGCAATCAGCCCCAGCATTTT. It specifies CASSEARDGGNQPQHF.